The 25 T cell receptor beta chains below were found in one sample sequenced in a study of T cells after yellow fever vaccination. TCRdb ran MiXCR on the 5' RACE reads and lists one entry per CDR3 protein. The table shows more than 65,000 distinct CDR3 sequences, with less than 15% occurring only once. This specimen was CD8+ T cells not binding an NS4B(214-222) dextramer, sorted from PBMCs, taken roughly 20 days after the first yellow fever vaccination. The receptors originated from a man aged 18 to 30 who received the YFV17D yellow fever vaccine.

The chain employs TRBV24-1 and TRBJ2-3; D is ambiguous. CDR3 length: 16 amino acids. Germline CDR1 KGHDR, CDR2 SFDVKD. Trimming stripped 3 bases from V and 0 bases from J, with 12 bases between. CDR3 residues: CATSDLHSTSTDTQYF. The CDR3 DNA follows: TGTGCCACCAGTGATCTCCACAGTACTAGCACAGATACGCAGTATTTT.

The V and J genes are TRBV4-3 and TRBJ2-7; a possible D gene is TRBD2 (6 bases). Germline loops: CDR1 LGHNA, CDR2 YSLEER. V lost 1 base and J lost 0, with 16 bases in between. The CDR3 has 17 residues. The CDR3 reads CASSQGIGGGDSYEQYF. CDR3 nucleotide sequence: TGCGCCAGCAGCCAAGGAATCGGCGGAGGGGACTCCTACGAGCAGTACTTC.

This clonotype was found a few times. The CDR3 nucleotides are TGTGCCAGCAGCGTAAGTGACAGGCTAAGTGGCTACACCTTC. It specifies CASSVSDRLSGYTF. This sequence joins TRBV9 and TRBJ1-2, with a possible D match to TRBD1 (6 bases). Trimming left V 1 base short and J 7 bases short, with 14 bases between. The CDR3 length is 14 residues. CDR1 and CDR2 (germline): SGDLS, YYNGEE.

This CDR3 is CASSDDDRSYEQYF. In DNA, the CDR3 is TGTGCCAGCAGCGACGACGACAGGAGCTACGAGCAGTACTTC. The V and J genes are TRBV7-6 and TRBJ2-7; tentatively, D is TRBD1 (6 bases). Trimming shortened V by 5 bases and J by 3 bases, and 14 bases separated the two germline ends. There are 14 residues in the CDR3. Germline CDR1 SGHVS, CDR2 FNYEAQ.

CDR3 in amino acids: CSARSGAGELFF. In DNA, the CDR3 is TGCAGTGCCCGATCGGGGGCCGGGGAGCTGTTTTTT. The chain combines TRBV20-1 with TRBJ2-2; maybe TRBD2 (6 bases). The germline V and J ends were trimmed by 6 bases and 6 bases, with 11 bases remaining between them. The CDR3 extends over 12 amino acids. Per the germline V gene, CDR1 is DFQATT and CDR2 is SNEGSKA (reference sequence).

The genes are TRBV4-1 and TRBJ1-1; D is perhaps TRBD1 (5 bases). Germline CDR1 MGHRA, CDR2 YSYEKL. This CDR3 has 13 amino acids. The V end lost 0 bases, the J end lost 7 bases, and 9 bases lay between the germline ends. Written as DNA, the CDR3 is TGCGCCAGCAGCCAAGAGAGAGGGGATGAAGCTTTCTTT. Its protein is CASSQERGDEAFF.

This sequence joins TRBV4-3 and TRBJ2-5; 7 nucleotides line up with TRBD2. The J segment lost 1 base and the V segment lost 1 base, leaving 0 bases of the junction unmatched. Per germline, CDR1 LGHNA and CDR2 YSLEER. This CDR3 comprises 14 residues. CDR3 protein: CASSQGTSQETQYF. CDR3 bases: TGCGCCAGCAGCCAAGGGACTAGCCAAGAGACCCAGTACTTC.

J is TRBJ2-1 and V is TRBV7-2; D ambiguous. V dropped 4 bases and J dropped 0 bases, with 13 bases sitting between them. The CDR3 is 16 amino acids. The V gene's germline CDR1 is SGHTA and CDR2 FQGNSA. The CDR3 here is CASSSYAGPSYNEQFF. The CDR3 DNA is TGTGCCAGCAGCTCCTACGCCGGGCCCTCCTACAATGAGCAGTTCTTC.

The J gene is TRBJ2-7, the V gene TRBV14; the match to TRBD1 covers 7 bases. Germline V gene data show CDR1 as SGHDN and CDR2 as FVKESK. J was trimmed by 2 bases and V by 5 bases; bases with no gene match: 9. The CDR3 contains 15 residues. CDR3 sequence reads: CASSDNRDSPYEQYF. The CDR3 DNA reads TGTGCCAGCAGCGACAACCGGGACAGTCCCTACGAGCAGTACTTC.

The chain carries TRBV24-1 and TRBJ2-3; 8 nucleotides align to TRBD2. Germline CDR1 reads KGHDR; CDR2 reads SFDVKD. V dropped 1 base and J dropped 6; count of bases not matched to a gene: 5. The CDR3 runs to 15 residues. The DNA of the CDR3 is TGTGCCACCAGTGATTTTCCCAGCGGGGGTGATACGCAGTATTTT. This gives the protein CATSDFPSGGDTQYF.

The V call is TRBV29-1, the J call TRBJ2-5; 8 nucleotides match TRBD2. The CDR3 runs to 16 residues. Germline CDR1 reads SQVTM; CDR2 reads ANQGSEA. The ends lost 1 base at V and 2 bases at J; junction bases unmatched: 9. The CDR3: CSVEGQVGREQETQYF. The CDR3 nucleotides read TGCAGCGTTGAAGGGCAGGTCGGGAGGGAGCAAGAGACCCAGTACTTC.

The sample holds many counts of this clonotype. The rearrangement joins TRBV10-3 to TRBJ2-7, with D possibly matching TRBD2 (8 bases). Trimming stripped 6 bases from V and 3 bases from J, with 12 bases between. This CDR3 is built from 13 residues. The germline gives CDR1 ENHRY, CDR2 SYGVKD. The DNA of the CDR3 is TGTGCCATCAGCGGGAGGGACAGCTACGAGCAGTACTTC. Amino acid sequence: CAISGRDSYEQYF.

This chain joins TRBV20-1 and TRBJ2-6, with D tentatively TRBD1 (5 bases). Trimming removed 6 bases at V and 0 bases at J, with 15 bases between. CDR1 DFQATT and CDR2 SNEGSKA come from the germline V gene (reference sequence). The CDR3 covers 16 residues. CDR3 bases: TGCAGTGCCAGCCGAACAGGTATCTCTGGGGCCAACGTCCTGACTTTC. Protein sequence: CSASRTGISGANVLTF.

This clonotype was seen a handful of times. An end of the junction does not agree with germline; a read error may underlie this. The chain employs TRBV27 and TRBJ2-3, with D perhaps matching TRBD2 (5 bases). The CDR3 has 15 amino acids. Germline CDR1 reads MNHEY; CDR2 reads SMNVEV (reference sequence). The CDR3 coding sequence is TGTGCCAGCAGGTTCCTCCGGGGTAGCATAGATACGCAGTATTTT. This translates into CASRFLRGSIDTQYF.

This clonotype was detected many times. The rearrangement joins TRBV4-1 to TRBJ1-5; TRBD1 might be the D (6 bases). The CDR3 has 15 amino acids. Germline-derived CDR1 and CDR2 are MGHRA and YSYEKL. Trimming stripped 3 bases from V and 0 bases from J, with 9 bases between. The CDR3, as DNA: TGCGCCAGCAGCCACCGACAGGTTAGCAATCAGCCCCAGCATTTT. This translates into CASSHRQVSNQPQHF.

The V and J genes are TRBV20-1 and TRBJ2-7; D is tentatively TRBD1 or TRBD2 (5 bases each). V gave up 3 bases and J gave up 4 bases, with 10 bases separating them. This CDR3 has 12 amino acids. Per germline, CDR1 DFQATT and CDR2 SNEGSKA (reference sequence). The CDR3 loop is CSASVREYEQYV. DNA of the CDR3: TGCAGTGCTAGTGTCAGGGAGTACGAGCAGTACGTC.

The chain uses TRBV6-5 and TRBJ2-7, with D uncertain. From germline, CDR1 is MNHEY and CDR2 SVGAGI. The V end lost 7 bases, the J end lost 0 bases, and 10 bases lay between the germline ends. CDR3 length equals 13 residues. This CDR3 reads CASTSGPSYEQYF. CDR3 sequence (DNA): TGTGCCAGCACTTCCGGACCCTCCTACGAGCAGTACTTC.

This chain links TRBV20-1 with TRBJ2-1, with 9 bases lining up with TRBD2. The CDR3 is 13 amino acids. CDR1 DFQATT and CDR2 SNEGSKA come from the germline V gene (reference sequence). Trimming cost V 7 bases and J 3 bases; bases outside gene matches: 4. CDR3 loop: CSGIAGVYNEQFF. For the CDR3, the DNA is TGCAGTGGGATAGCGGGGGTCTACAATGAGCAGTTCTTC.

V and J are TRBV6-2 or TRBV6-3 and TRBJ1-5; 8 bases are shared with TRBD1. The germline CDR1 and CDR2 sequences are MNHEY and SVGEGT. The CDR3 runs 16 residues. After removal of 6 bases from V and 1 base from J, the junction contained 8 bases not matched to a gene. The CDR3 DNA reads TGTGCCAGCAGGGGCCGGGACAGGCCAAGCAATCAGCCCCAGCATTTT. Its translation: CASRGRDRPSNQPQHF.

The J gene is TRBJ2-1, the V gene TRBV12-3 or TRBV12-4, with D possibly matching TRBD2 (6 bases). This CDR3 comprises 15 residues. Trimming removed 3 bases from V and 0 bases from J, with 9 bases in between. CDR3 nucleotides: TGTGCCAGCAGTTTTCGGGGGAGCTCCTACAATGAGCAGTTCTTC. Translated, it gives CASSFRGSSYNEQFF.

CDR3 bases: TGTGCCACCAGTGATCCACGACAGGGAATTTACGGGGAGCTGTTTTTT. Its translation: CATSDPRQGIYGELFF. This chain joins TRBV24-1 and TRBJ2-2; TRBD1 aligns across 7 bases. Germline V CDR1 and CDR2: KGHDR, SFDVKD. V lost 3 bases to trimming and J lost 7 bases; unmatched junction nucleotides: 10. The CDR3 runs to 16 residues.

This clonotype showed up just a few times. The CDR3 DNA is TGTGCCAGCAGTTACGAGGGGCCCTCCTACAATGAGCAGTTCTTC. It translates to CASSYEGPSYNEQFF. The chain couples TRBV6-2 or TRBV6-3 to TRBJ2-1; either TRBD1 or TRBD2 may fit D (5 bases each). This CDR3 spans 15 amino acids. Trimming left V 2 bases short and J 0 bases short, with 8 bases between. Germline CDR1 and CDR2: MNHEY and SVGEGT.

The chain employs TRBV4-1 and TRBJ1-6, with 10 bases lining up with TRBD1. V was clipped by 2 bases and J by 6 bases; unmatched bases: 1. The CDR3 runs 15 residues. Germline loops: CDR1 MGHRA, CDR2 YSYEKL. The CDR3, as DNA: TGCGCCAGCAGCCAAAGGACAGGGGGTAATTCACCCCTCCACTTT. This encodes CASSQRTGGNSPLHF.

The chain couples TRBV6-6 to TRBJ1-1, with D uncertain. Germline V gene sequence: CDR1 MNHNY, CDR2 SVGAGI (reference sequence). Trimming took 6 bases from V and 3 from J, leaving 2 bases between them. The length of the CDR3 is 10 residues. CDR3 in amino acids: CASRDTEAFF. In DNA form, the CDR3 reads TGTGCCAGCAGAGACACTGAAGCTTTCTTT.

This sequence joins TRBV12-3 or TRBV12-4 and TRBJ1-1, with 8 nucleotides matching TRBD1. The CDR3 sequence is 14 residues long. V shed 10 bases, J shed 3 bases, and the junction held 10 bases outside the gene matches. This chain's CDR3 is CATAWGTGHTEAFF. The CDR3 nucleotides read TGTGCCACCGCATGGGGGACAGGTCACACTGAAGCTTTCTTT.